This T cell receptor (beta chain) was captured by sequencing in a study of cytomegalovirus exposure and HLA in healthy donors. Study-level points and caveats: Excluded: some indistinguishable V segments such as TRBV6-2 and TRBV6-3.

As concerns this clone: The antigen is not known.

PCR primers comprised 60 Vbeta and 13 Jbeta primers. Produced via immunoSEQ multiplex PCR; TCRdb's table is partial and in-frame only. Of about 210,000 clones detected, about 75% appear once; the ten largest clones hold 1.8%. The CDR3 loop spans 17 amino acids. CDR1 and CDR2 (germline): MNHEY, SMNVEV (reference sequence). V shed 4 bases and J 2 bases; nucleotides not matched to a gene: 11. The chain recombines TRBV27 with TRBJ2-3; 8 bases are a match to TRBD2. Input material: PBMCs. This clonotype was obtained from a male donor in good health and CMV-seronegative. CDR3 amino acids: CASSSGQAGAYTDTQYF. The CDR3 nucleotides read TGTGCCAGCAGTTCGGGTCAAGCGGGGGCGTACACAGATACGCAGTATTTT.